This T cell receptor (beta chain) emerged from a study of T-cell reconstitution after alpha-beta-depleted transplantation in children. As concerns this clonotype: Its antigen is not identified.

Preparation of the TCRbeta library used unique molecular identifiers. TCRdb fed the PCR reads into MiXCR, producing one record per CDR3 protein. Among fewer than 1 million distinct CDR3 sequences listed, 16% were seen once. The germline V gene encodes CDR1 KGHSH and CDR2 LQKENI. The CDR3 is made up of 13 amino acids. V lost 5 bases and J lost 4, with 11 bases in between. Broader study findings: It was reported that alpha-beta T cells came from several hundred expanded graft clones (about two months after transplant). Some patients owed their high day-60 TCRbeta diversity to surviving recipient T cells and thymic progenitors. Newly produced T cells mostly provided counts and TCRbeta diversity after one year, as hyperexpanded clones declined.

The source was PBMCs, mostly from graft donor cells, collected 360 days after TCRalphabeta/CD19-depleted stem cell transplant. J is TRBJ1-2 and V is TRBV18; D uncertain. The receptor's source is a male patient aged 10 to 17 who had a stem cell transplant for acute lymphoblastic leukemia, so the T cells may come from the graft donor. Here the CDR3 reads CASSSDGSYGYTF. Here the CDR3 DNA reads TGTGCCAGCTCAAGCGACGGGTCCTATGGCTACACCTTC.